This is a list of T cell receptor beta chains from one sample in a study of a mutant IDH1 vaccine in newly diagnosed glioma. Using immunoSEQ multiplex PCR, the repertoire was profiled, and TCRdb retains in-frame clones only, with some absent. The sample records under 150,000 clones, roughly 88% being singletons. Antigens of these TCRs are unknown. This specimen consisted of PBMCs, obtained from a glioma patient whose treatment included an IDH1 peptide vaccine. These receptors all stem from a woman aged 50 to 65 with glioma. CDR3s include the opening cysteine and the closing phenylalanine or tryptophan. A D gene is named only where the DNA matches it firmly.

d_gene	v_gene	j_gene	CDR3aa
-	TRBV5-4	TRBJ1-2	CASSLRRDVYGYTF
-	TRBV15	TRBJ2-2	CATSRDYTGTGELFF
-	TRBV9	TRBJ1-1	CASSSPTLPEAFF
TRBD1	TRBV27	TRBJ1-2	CASSPGQGYYGYTF
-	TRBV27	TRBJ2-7	CASSPRRSSYEQYF
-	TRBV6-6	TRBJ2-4	CASSYQPLAKNIQYF
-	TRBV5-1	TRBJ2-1	CASSDTELQFF
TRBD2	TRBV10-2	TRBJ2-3	CASRLAGGTLSTDTQYF
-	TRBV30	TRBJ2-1	CAWSVRSSLDHNEQFF
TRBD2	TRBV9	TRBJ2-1	CASSVGFLAGPNSYNEQFF
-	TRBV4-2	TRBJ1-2	CASSPGRQASSGYTF
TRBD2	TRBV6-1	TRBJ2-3	CASSTSAGTDTQYF
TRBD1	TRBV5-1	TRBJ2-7	CASSTLAGGSYEQYF
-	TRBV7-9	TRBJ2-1	CASSLGFAGRLSNEQFF
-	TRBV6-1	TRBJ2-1	CASGPGVYNEQFF
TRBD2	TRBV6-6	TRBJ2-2	CASSYAASGNTGELFF
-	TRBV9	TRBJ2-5	CASSPGLRRGQETQYF
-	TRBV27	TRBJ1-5	CASRTQGGGVDQPQHF
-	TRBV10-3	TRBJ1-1	CAISVGGPGTEAFF
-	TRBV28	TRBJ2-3	CASLKLSTDTQYF